These 27 T cell receptor beta chains came from one sample sequenced in a study of T cell repertoires in cytomegalovirus infection. TCRdb re-analysed the reads in MiXCR, keeping a single row per CDR3 protein. The sample has some 920,000 distinct CDR3 sequences, roughly 30% seen once; the top ten hold 10% to 15%. Antigens of these TCRs are unknown. This specimen was cultured CD8+ T cells from PBMCs, taken from culture after CMV antigen stimulation. The receptors originated from a human donor in good health (CMV status not recorded). Some clones in this sample may be carry-over from other donors' samples.

This clonotype occurred once. The J gene is TRBJ1-2, the V gene TRBV6-8; 8 bases match TRBD1. CDR3 length: 16 residues. The germline V gene has CDR1 MNHGY and CDR2 SAAAGT. V was pared by 1 base and J by 8 bases, with 12 bases of the junction left unmatched. This CDR3 reads CASSYFSSGQAAGYTF. Written as DNA, the CDR3 is TGTGCCAGCAGTTACTTTTCTTCGGGACAGGCGGCAGGCTACACCTTC.

On this clonotype itself: A much larger clone is a single base away; this may be a read error. The V and J genes are TRBV7-2 and TRBJ1-1; a weak D match, TRBD1 (5 bases). Germline assignment: CDR1 SGHTA and CDR2 FQGNSA. This CDR3 is built from 17 residues. The CDR3 loop reads CASNLKQRGWGNTEAFF. The CDR3 DNA reads TGTGCCAGCAACTTAAAACAGAGGGGTTGGGGTAACACTGAAGCTTTCTTT.

The V and J genes are TRBV6-2 or TRBV6-3 and TRBJ2-5, with 8 bases lining up with TRBD1. This CDR3 is 14 amino acids long. V gave up 2 bases and J gave up 6 bases; unmatched junction bases: 5. Germline CDR1 and CDR2: MNHEY and SVGEGT. The chain's CDR3 is CASSYGGQGKTQYF. The CDR3 nucleotides are TGTGCCAGCAGTTACGGTGGACAGGGAAAGACCCAGTACTTC.

The chain links TRBV5-4 to TRBJ2-1; 10 bases are a match to TRBD2. The CDR3 is 14 residues long. The junction had 4 bases not matched to a gene; V was cut back by 9 bases and J by 1 base. Germline CDR1 reads SGHNT; CDR2 reads YYREEE (reference sequence). The CDR3 is CATVAGGSYNEQFF. CDR3 nucleotides: TGTGCCACGGTAGCGGGGGGTTCCTACAATGAGCAGTTCTTC.

Written as DNA, the CDR3 is TGTGCCAGCAAGGAGTTAGCGAACACCGGGGAGCTGTTTTTT. This encodes CASKELANTGELFF. The chain uses TRBV6-1 and TRBJ2-2, with no clear D. This CDR3 is built from 14 residues. The germline CDR1 and CDR2 sequences are MNHNS and SASEGT. Trimming removed 7 bases at V and 0 bases at J, with 9 bases between.

The chain carries TRBV6-4 and TRBJ2-1; D may be TRBD2 (5 bases). The CDR3 sequence is 13 residues long. Germline-derived CDR1 and CDR2 are MRHNA and SNTAGT. V lost 9 bases and J lost 8, with 17 bases in between. CDR3 loop: CARSLSPGDEQFF. The CDR3 region has the DNA TGTGCCAGGAGTCTCTCTCCCGGGGATGAGCAGTTCTTC.

CDR3 coding DNA: TGTGCCATCAGTGAGAAGCGAGCGGCCGACTCCTACGAGCAGTACGTC. Translating gives CAISEKRAADSYEQYV. The chain employs TRBV10-3 and TRBJ2-7, with D tentatively TRBD2 (5 bases). V lost 2 bases and J lost 0, with 14 bases in between. The V gene's germline CDR1 is ENHRY and CDR2 SYGVKD. This CDR3 has 16 residues.

This clonotype was found a few times. The V call is TRBV27, the J call TRBJ1-2; D is uncertain. With 2 bases removed from V and 1 base from J, the gap between germline ends came to 20 bases. This CDR3 contains 18 residues. Germline V CDR1 and CDR2: MNHEY, SMNVEV (reference sequence). DNA for the CDR3: TGTGCCAGCAGTTTAAGGCCCCCCACCGCGGTCAATAACTATGGCTACACCTTC. Its translation is CASSLRPPTAVNNYGYTF.

V and J are TRBV28 and TRBJ1-6; TRBD1 matches 8 bases. Germline assignment: CDR1 MDHEN and CDR2 SYDVKM. The CDR3 is 16 residues long. Trimming took 0 bases from V and 10 from J; bases not matched to a gene: 8. The CDR3 DNA reads as TGTGCCAGCAGTTTATGGGCAGGGGGCGCGGAGTCACCCCTCCACTTT. This codes for CASSLWAGGAESPLHF.

The rearrangement uses TRBV12-3 or TRBV12-4 and TRBJ2-1, with 11 bases fitting TRBD2. Unmatched junction bases numbered 14, after V lost 3 bases and J lost 7 bases. The CDR3 has 18 residues. CDR3 nucleotides: TGTGCCAGCAGTTTTAGTAGCGGGGGGGCCGTAGGTGGAAATGAGCAGTTCTTC. It yields the protein CASSFSSGGAVGGNEQFF.

This clonotype was seen a handful of times. The chain couples TRBV7-9 to TRBJ1-2; maybe TRBD1 (5 bases). This CDR3 region has 14 residues. V lost 2 bases and J 4 bases, leaving 11 bases between the germline ends. CDR1 is SEHNR, CDR2 FQNEAQ, per germline (reference sequence). The CDR3 loop is CASSLQGPGYGYTF. Here the CDR3 DNA reads TGTGCCAGCAGCTTACAGGGTCCGGGCTATGGCTACACCTTC.

This clonotype was found many times. This chain joins TRBV12-3 or TRBV12-4 and TRBJ1-5, with unresolved D. Trimming pared 5 bases from V and 0 bases from J, leaving 17 bases between. CDR3 length: 17 amino acids. The CDR3 sequence: CASSGGRADYSNQPQHF. The CDR3 DNA follows: TGTGCCAGCAGTGGTGGGCGGGCCGATTATAGCAATCAGCCCCAGCATTTT.

This clonotype came up many times. The chain is built from TRBV7-9 and TRBJ2-2; no clear D. The V end lost 2 bases, the J end lost 4 bases, and 8 bases lay between the germline ends. The CDR3 extends over 14 amino acids. Germline CDR1 SEHNR, CDR2 FQNEAQ (reference sequence). The CDR3 DNA follows: TGTGCCAGCAGCTTACTTCTCACCACCGGGGAGCTGTTTTTT. Protein product: CASSLLLTTGELFF.

The gene calls are TRBV5-1 and TRBJ2-1, with 10 bases matching TRBD1. There are 15 residues in the CDR3. The trim removed 3 bases at V and 4 bases at J, leaving 4 bases unmatched. Germline CDR1 and CDR2: SGHRS and YFSETQ. The CDR3 here is CASSSGTGEYNEQFF. The CDR3 nucleotides read TGCGCCAGCAGCTCCGGGACAGGGGAATACAATGAGCAGTTCTTC.

The chain carries TRBV4-1 and TRBJ1-4; D possibly corresponds to TRBD1 (6 bases). Germline V gene data show CDR1 as MGHRA and CDR2 as YSYEKL. CDR3 length: 18 amino acids. The V end was cut by 0 bases, the J end by 5 bases, with 19 bases between. CDR3 nucleotides: TGCGCCAGCAGCCAAGATTTGTGGACAGACAATCAGAATGAAAAACTGTTTTTT. This gives the protein CASSQDLWTDNQNEKLFF.

The chain combines TRBV24-1 with TRBJ2-2; D is unclear. This CDR3 comprises 16 residues. Germline loops: CDR1 KGHDR, CDR2 SFDVKD. V was shortened by 2 bases and J by 3 bases, with 12 bases between the two germline ends. The CDR3 region is CATSDSIKEDTGELFF. DNA of the CDR3: TGTGCCACCAGTGATTCGATAAAAGAGGACACCGGGGAGCTGTTTTTT.

The rearrangement joins TRBV10-3 to TRBJ2-1; unclear D gene. Germline V gives CDR1 ENHRY, CDR2 SYGVKD. The length of the CDR3 is 18 residues. Trimming removed 3 bases at V and 6 bases at J, with 24 bases between. The CDR3 region is CAISDPRSLPMMANEQFF. CDR3 DNA: TGTGCCATCAGTGATCCGAGATCACTGCCTATGATGGCCAATGAGCAGTTCTTC.

This clonotype has more than one count but fewer than ten. The chain is built from TRBV6-2 or TRBV6-3 and TRBJ1-1, with D possibly being TRBD1 (5 bases). The CDR3 spans 15 residues. Trimming took off 5 bases at V and 0 bases at J, with 13 bases between the two ends. Germline CDR1 and CDR2: MNHEY and SVGEGT. In DNA, the CDR3 is TGTGCCAGCAGTCAACCACCGGGGCTGAACACTGAAGCTTTCTTT. Protein: CASSQPPGLNTEAFF.

V is TRBV6-2 or TRBV6-3 and J is TRBJ1-2; possible D gene TRBD1, 6 bases. V gave up 6 bases and J gave up 6 bases, with 17 bases separating them. CDR3 length: 14 amino acids. Germline V lookup: CDR1 MNHEY, CDR2 SVGEGT. CDR3: CASSHYREVDGYTF. The CDR3 nucleotides are TGTGCCAGCAGCCACTACAGGGAGGTGGATGGCTACACCTTC.

The table lists this clonotype with many counts. The chain joins TRBV7-6 to TRBJ2-5, with TRBD2 matching 9 bases. The V gene end was trimmed by 6 bases and the J gene end by 0 bases; junction bases not matched to a gene: 5. The CDR3 has 15 amino acids. Germline assignment: CDR1 SGHVS and CDR2 FNYEAQ. The CDR3 reads CASRRLAADQETQYF. DNA of the CDR3: TGTGCCAGCAGACGACTAGCGGCCGACCAAGAGACCCAGTACTTC.

This clonotype has a count of ten or more. The rearrangement joins TRBV6-1 to TRBJ1-5; the match to TRBD1 covers 7 bases. The CDR3 is made up of 14 amino acids. From germline, CDR1 is MNHNS and CDR2 SASEGT. J was trimmed by 7 bases and V by 6 bases; bases with no gene match: 9. CDR3 protein: CASSPRDRGQPQHF. Here the CDR3 DNA reads TGTGCCAGCAGCCCCCGGGACAGAGGACAGCCCCAGCATTTT.

This clonotype showed up just a few times. V usage is TRBV19 and J usage is TRBJ2-6; D gene ambiguous. CDR1 and CDR2 (germline): LNHDA, SQIVND (reference sequence). The ends were cut back, 0 bases at V and 0 bases at J, with 6 bases in the middle. This CDR3 is 16 amino acids long. The CDR3 spells CASSIDLGSGANVLTF. CDR3 sequence (DNA): TGTGCCAGTAGTATAGATCTGGGCTCTGGGGCCAACGTCCTGACTTTC.

This clonotype was seen more than once but under ten times. This chain connects TRBV7-8 to TRBJ2-7, with no clear D. The CDR3 covers 11 residues. Trimming removed 5 bases at V and 5 bases at J, with 7 bases between. Germline V gene data show CDR1 as SGHVS and CDR2 as FQNEAQ. CDR3 residues: CASSLEDEQYV. The CDR3 nucleotides read TGTGCCAGCAGCCTAGAAGACGAGCAGTACGTC.

This clonotype was seen ten or more times. J is TRBJ2-3 and V is TRBV7-2, with D hard to call. Trimming cost V 2 bases and J 2 bases, with 11 bases left between them. This CDR3 is 15 amino acids long. Germline V gene sequence: CDR1 SGHTA, CDR2 FQGNSA. The chain's CDR3 is CASSLTSRFTDTQYF. The CDR3 coding sequence is TGTGCCAGCAGCTTAACATCTCGGTTCACAGATACGCAGTATTTT.

The CDR3 DNA sequence: TGTGCCAGCAGCTTATTGCGGGGTCGATCCCACACAGATACGCAGTATTTT. It translates to CASSLLRGRSHTDTQYF. The rearrangement links TRBV11-1 to TRBJ2-3, with TRBD2 as a possible D gene (6 bases). The CDR3 is 17 residues long. Germline V gives CDR1 SGHAT, CDR2 FQDESV (reference sequence). Trimming took off 2 bases at V and 2 bases at J, with 17 bases between the two ends.

This clonotype has more than one count but fewer than ten. The chain combines TRBV6-1 with TRBJ1-1; no clear D. V dropped 7 bases and J dropped 7 bases, with 10 bases sitting between them. Germline loops: CDR1 MNHNS, CDR2 SASEGT. The CDR3 covers 11 residues. The CDR3 bases are TGTGCCAGCATTCAAGGCGGTGAAGCTTTCTTT. Its protein is CASIQGGEAFF.

This chain links TRBV19 with TRBJ1-1; D ambiguous. Trimming removed 5 bases at V and 4 bases at J, with 11 bases between. Germline CDR1 LNHDA, CDR2 SQIVND (reference sequence). This CDR3 is 13 amino acids long. The DNA of the CDR3 is TGTGCCAGTAGTTGGGGATCCCCCACTGAAGCTTTCTTT. Protein: CASSWGSPTEAFF.